The 9 T cell receptor beta chains reported below all come from one sample, sequenced in a study of blood T cell repertoires in COVID-19. Measured with immunoSEQ multiplex PCR; TCRdb has only the in-frame clones, and not every one. The sample shows 95,000 to 100,000 clones, 70% to 90% of them seen only once. Sequences were obtained from peripheral blood. All receptors come from a man of 80 years or more with acute or convalescent COVID-19.

DNA of the CDR3: TGTGCCAGTAGTATGGGGACAGGGTTCCAGCCCCAGCATTTT. Translated: CASSMGTGFQPQHF. The chain joins TRBV19 to TRBJ1-5; 9 bases agree with TRBD1. Germline trimming cut 3 bases from V and 7 bases from J; bases unmatched to any gene: 4. Per germline, CDR1 LNHDA and CDR2 SQIVND (reference sequence). This CDR3 has 14 residues.

The gene calls are TRBV6-2 or TRBV6-3 and TRBJ1-6; D gene uncertain. From germline, CDR1 is MNHEY and CDR2 SVGEGT. CDR3 length: 15 residues. V lost 5 bases to trimming and J lost 7 bases, with 15 bases between them. DNA for the CDR3: TGTGCCAGCAGTAACGCTAGCGGGCGGAATTCACCCCTCCACTTT. This codes for CASSNASGRNSPLHF.

V usage is TRBV18 and J usage is TRBJ2-2; 8 bases fit TRBD2. Germline CDR1 reads KGHSH; CDR2 reads LQKENI. Trimming cost V 4 bases and J 3 bases; bases outside gene matches: 10. The CDR3 has 17 residues. CDR3 bases: TGTGCCAGCTCACGGATAGCGGGACAATGGGACACCGGGGAGCTGTTTTTT. It translates to CASSRIAGQWDTGELFF.

V gene TRBV20-1 combines with J gene TRBJ2-5; 7 nucleotides align to TRBD1. Per the germline V gene, CDR1 is DFQATT and CDR2 is SNEGSKA (reference sequence). The CDR3 spans 13 residues. Trimming cost V 3 bases and J 5 bases; bases outside gene matches: 6. The CDR3 loop reads CSASNRGRETQYF. The CDR3 DNA is TGCAGTGCTAGTAACAGGGGAAGGGAGACCCAGTACTTC.

This clone is a singleton in its sample. This rearrangement joins TRBV5-5 to TRBJ2-2; 7 bases align to TRBD1. The CDR3 covers 17 residues. V lost 4 bases, J lost 0 bases, and 9 bases stayed unmatched. Germline V gives CDR1 SGHKS, CDR2 YYEKEE (reference sequence). The CDR3, as DNA: TGTGCCAGCAGCCCTAAGGGGGCTGTATCGAACACCGGGGAGCTGTTTTTT. This sequence encodes CASSPKGAVSNTGELFF.

The chain links TRBV11-2 to TRBJ2-7; 8 nucleotides agree with TRBD2. CDR1 SGHAT and CDR2 FQNNGV come from the germline V gene. The CDR3 has 15 amino acids. The J segment lost 6 bases and the V segment lost 1 base, leaving 8 bases of the junction unmatched. CDR3 nucleotide sequence: TGTGCCAGCAGCTTAGGCCCAGCGGGAGTTGCCGAGCAGTACTTC. Translating gives CASSLGPAGVAEQYF.

The chain recombines TRBV19 with TRBJ1-2, with 9 bases that match TRBD1. CDR3 length: 15 residues. Losses at the gene ends were 4 bases for V and 4 bases for J; bases not matched to a gene: 7. Germline CDR1 and CDR2: LNHDA and SQIVND (reference sequence). CDR3 nucleotides: TGTGCCAGTAGTAACCCGGGACAGGGAGGCTATGGCTACACCTTC. Its protein is CASSNPGQGGYGYTF.

This rearrangement joins TRBV7-2 to TRBJ2-6, with D uncertain. Trimming stripped 6 bases from V and 5 bases from J, with 11 bases between. CDR3 length: 14 amino acids. In germline, CDR1 is SGHTA, CDR2 FQGNSA. CDR3 residues: CASSSVGRANVLTF. The DNA of the CDR3 is TGTGCCAGCAGTTCAGTGGGCCGGGCCAACGTCCTGACTTTC.

This chain links TRBV3-1 (or the pseudogene TRBV3-2) with TRBJ1-2; the match to TRBD1 covers 8 bases. V trimming: 8 bases; J trimming: 4 bases; junction bases outside the gene matches: 9. The CDR3 runs to 14 residues. Germline V gene lookup returns CDR1 LGHDT and CDR2 YNNKEL (reference sequence). The CDR3 here is CASFGSGTGYGYTF. The CDR3 DNA is TGTGCCAGCTTTGGTTCTGGGACAGGCTATGGCTACACCTTC.